This T cell receptor beta chain was sequenced for a study of shared clonotypes between healthy human individuals (TCRdb year 2020). In the study overall: A couple of women and a few men aged 18 to 49 years were included in the cohort. Per donor, three plates each were used for CD4 naive and CD4 memory, two for CD8 naive, and one for CD8 memory. To estimate repertoire size and how much clonotype sharing occurs between individuals, the study deeply sequenced the blood TCR repertoires of several healthy adults. To increase sequencing depth and limit assay-specific biases, TCR repertoire library preparation and sequencing were carried out by different laboratories using diverse techniques. Each donor's leukapheresis produced roughly between roughly 0.85 and 9.5 billion PBMCs.

The paper as a whole reports these results and caveats: Because the study included only a small number of donors, the genetic and exposure-history diversity represented was limited. Sampling was limited to blood, and TCR repertoires in tissue likely differ from TCR repertoires in blood. Even with the large sequencing depth, rarefaction of the sorted-subset datasets indicated that sequencing was incomplete. Larger estimated clonotype richness was generally found for naive subsets than for memory subsets. Roughly 5% of naive CD4, around 3.5% of naive CD8, 2.3% of memory CD4, and 0.4% of memory CD8 clonotypes were shared across a handful of donors. Pairwise subsampling led to the expectation that sequencing depth would affect the degree of clonotype sharing among donors. Higher generation probabilities were observed for clonotypes shared by all four sorted-subset donors than for non-shared clonotypes.

About this clone itself: Its cognate antigen has yet to be identified. No much larger clone is present one base from it, and per-base qualities are unavailable. Other DNA sequences in the same sample also yield this CDR3.

Using the deep immunoSEQ assay, TCR CDR3 regions were amplified from genomic DNA by multiplex PCR. Extracted genomic DNA from each cell subset was distributed evenly across all wells of several immunoSEQ 96-well plates, and each plate was treated as a replicate. For sorted subsets, each replicate PCR was loaded with approximately 200 ng genomic DNA, equivalent to about 30,000 T cell genomes. The purified libraries were quantified using a Qubit 3.0 fluorometer, sized with a Bioanalyzer 2100, and then quantified again using the KAPA Library Quantification kit. A separate single-read 150-cycle Illumina NextSeq 550 flow cell was used to sequence each immunoSEQ 96-well plate. The source study handled its data this way. The immunoSEQ output contained only junctional sequences without quality scores, so filtering could not match that applied to full-length reads. Sequences were annotated with PyIR, a Python wrapper for IgBLAST v1.9, using IMGT germline references to assign V/J genes and CDR3. Reads were filtered out if the reads had weak V/J assignments (E-value above 1e-6), no CDR3, stop codons, out-of-frame junctions, or ambiguous translated residues. V3J clonotypes were defined as sequences sharing the same inferred V gene, J gene, and CDR3 amino acid sequence. Percentage overlap between repertoires was computed as shared unique clonotypes divided by the size of the smaller repertoire. Repertoire richness was assessed with RTK rarefaction, the Chao1 estimator, and Recon v2.1 estimates of unobserved clonotypes. OLGA was used to compute generation probabilities for all TCRbeta clonotypes that the gDNA method yielded from a few donors. TCRdb took this table from immuneACCESS and kept in-frame rearrangements with V and J called. Such tables lack part of the clones; where checked against another copy, unresolved V genes explain under half of the gap, and the rest is unexplained. For V, J and clone size, that table is used; D and trimming come from the DNA. Across this sample there are approximately 1,500,000 clones, with around 98% seen only once. The ten largest clones take up about 0.4% of the sample.

Reading the germline V gene gives CDR1 MNHEY and CDR2 SVGAGI. Inclusive of the bounding cysteine and phenylalanine, the CDR3 is 12 residues long. Just CDR3 DNA is preserved here, 36 bases in frame from base 1. Cut back by 0 bases and 6 bases, the V and J ends lie 6 bases apart. Healthy HIV-negative adults with no recently reported acute infections or vaccinations were included as donors. Every donor was a Caucasian adult living in Nashville, Tennessee, USA. CD4+ T cells were enriched by magnetic negative selection, after which naive cells were positively selected on CD45RA and the negative fraction was taken as the memory subset. Blood was collected by leukapheresis, and PBMCs were isolated by Ficoll-Histopaque density gradient centrifugation and then cryopreserved in liquid nitrogen vapor phase. Purity and quantity of every magnetically sorted T cell population were checked by analytical flow cytometry. From each sorted fraction, genomic DNA was isolated and quantified by UV absorbance on a Nanodrop 2000c.

The chain is encoded by TRBV6-5 joined to TRBJ2-7, and perhaps TRBD2 as D gene, on 5 matching bases. Sequencing was performed on naive CD4+ T cells sorted from blood. The sample's cell subset or site label, in plain terms: CD45RA+ positively selected. The receptor comes from a man aged 25-40 years in good health. The CDR3 here reads CASSYSGGEQYF. Here is the DNA: TGTGCCAGCAGTTACTCAGGAGGCGAGCAGTACTTC.